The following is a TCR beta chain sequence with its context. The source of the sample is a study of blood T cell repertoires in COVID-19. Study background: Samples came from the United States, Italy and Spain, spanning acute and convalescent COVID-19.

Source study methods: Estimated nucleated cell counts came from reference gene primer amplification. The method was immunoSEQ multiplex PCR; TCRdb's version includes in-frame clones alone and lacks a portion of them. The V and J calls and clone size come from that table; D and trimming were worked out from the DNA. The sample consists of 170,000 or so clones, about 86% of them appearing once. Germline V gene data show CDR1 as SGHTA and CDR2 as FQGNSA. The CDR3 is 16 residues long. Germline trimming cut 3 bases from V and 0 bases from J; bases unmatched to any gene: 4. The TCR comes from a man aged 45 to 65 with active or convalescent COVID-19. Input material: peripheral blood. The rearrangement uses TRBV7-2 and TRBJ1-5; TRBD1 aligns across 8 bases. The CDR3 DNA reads TGTGCCAGCAGCTTGGGACAGGTTTATAGCAATCAGCCCCAGCATTTT. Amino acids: CASSLGQVYSNQPQHF.